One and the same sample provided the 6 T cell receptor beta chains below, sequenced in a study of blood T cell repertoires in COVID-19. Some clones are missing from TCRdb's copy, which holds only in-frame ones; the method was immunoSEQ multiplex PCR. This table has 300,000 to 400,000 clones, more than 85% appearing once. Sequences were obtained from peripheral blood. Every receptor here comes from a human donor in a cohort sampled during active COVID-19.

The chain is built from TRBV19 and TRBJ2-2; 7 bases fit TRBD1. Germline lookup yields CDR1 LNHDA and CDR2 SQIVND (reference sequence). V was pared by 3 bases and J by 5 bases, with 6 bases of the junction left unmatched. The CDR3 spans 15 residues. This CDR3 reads CASSIPRGWTGELFF. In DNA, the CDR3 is TGTGCCAGTAGTATCCCCAGGGGGTGGACCGGGGAGCTGTTTTTT.

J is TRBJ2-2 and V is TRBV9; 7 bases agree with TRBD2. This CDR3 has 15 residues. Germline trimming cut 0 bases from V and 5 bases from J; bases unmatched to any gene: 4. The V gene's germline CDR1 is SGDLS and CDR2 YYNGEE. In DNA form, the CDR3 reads TGTGCCAGCAGCGTAGCTAGCGGAAGGACCGGGGAGCTGTTTTTT. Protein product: CASSVASGRTGELFF.

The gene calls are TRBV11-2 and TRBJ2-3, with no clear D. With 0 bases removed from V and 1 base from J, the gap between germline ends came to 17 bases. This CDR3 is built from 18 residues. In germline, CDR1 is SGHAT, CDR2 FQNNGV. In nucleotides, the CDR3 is TGTGCCAGCAGCTTAGATTTATTTCCCGGCGGCGGCACAGATACGCAGTATTTT. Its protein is CASSLDLFPGGGTDTQYF.

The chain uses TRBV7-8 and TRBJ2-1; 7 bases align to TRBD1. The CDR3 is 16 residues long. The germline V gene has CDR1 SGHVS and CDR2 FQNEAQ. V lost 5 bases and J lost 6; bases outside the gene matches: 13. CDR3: CASSRLGTESPNEQFF. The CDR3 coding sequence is TGTGCCAGCAGCCGATTAGGGACAGAGTCCCCCAATGAGCAGTTCTTC.

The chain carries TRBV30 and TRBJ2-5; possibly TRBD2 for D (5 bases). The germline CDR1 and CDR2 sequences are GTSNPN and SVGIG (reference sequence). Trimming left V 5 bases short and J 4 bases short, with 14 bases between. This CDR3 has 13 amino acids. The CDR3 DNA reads TGTGCCTGGGACCCACAAGGAGGAGAGACCCAGTACTTC. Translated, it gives CAWDPQGGETQYF.

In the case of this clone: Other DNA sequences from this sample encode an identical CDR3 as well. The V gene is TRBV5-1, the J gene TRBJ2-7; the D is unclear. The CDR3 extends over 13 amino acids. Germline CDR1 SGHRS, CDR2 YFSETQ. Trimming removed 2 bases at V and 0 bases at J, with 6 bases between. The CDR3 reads CASSLPSSYEQYF. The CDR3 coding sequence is TGCGCCAGCAGCTTACCGAGCTCCTACGAGCAGTACTTC.